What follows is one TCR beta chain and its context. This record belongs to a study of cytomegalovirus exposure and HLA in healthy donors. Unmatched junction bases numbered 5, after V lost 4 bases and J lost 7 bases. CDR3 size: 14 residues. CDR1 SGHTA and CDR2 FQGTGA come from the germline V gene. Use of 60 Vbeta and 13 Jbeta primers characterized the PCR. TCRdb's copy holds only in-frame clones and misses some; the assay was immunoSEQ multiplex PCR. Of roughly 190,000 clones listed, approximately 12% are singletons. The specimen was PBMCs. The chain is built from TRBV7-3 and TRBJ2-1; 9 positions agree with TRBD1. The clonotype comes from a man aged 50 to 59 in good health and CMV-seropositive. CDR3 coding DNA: TGTGCCAGCAGCTCAGACAGGGGGGTGAATGAGCAGTTCTTC. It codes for CASSSDRGVNEQFF.